This is a list of T cell receptor beta chains from one sample in a study of vaccination and CD4 T cells after COVID-19. TCRdb re-called the PCR reads with MiXCR, one entry per CDR3 protein. This sample has about 11,000 distinct CDR3 sequences, with just under 75% found just once. Which antigens these TCRs recognize remains unknown. The sample comprised CD4+ T cells from blood, cultured in vitro. The receptors derive from a human donor who had recovered from COVID-19. Both conserved end residues are part of each CDR3. The D gene is left open where the match is weak. A clone size is listed for some rows: how often the clone was seen (once, few, many), or a class if it is expanded.

J gene: TRBJ1-2
clone size: NA
V gene: TRBV20-1
D gene: NA
CDR3 DNA: TGCAGTGCTAGAGGTGGCAGGGAGAGGTATGGCTACACCTTC
CDR3 protein: CSARGGRERYGYTF

J gene: TRBJ1-1
clone size: few
V gene: TRBV6-1
D gene: NA
CDR3 DNA: TGTGCCAGCAACCCCCGGGATCTCGGGCGGACTGAAGCTTTCTTT
CDR3 protein: CASNPRDLGRTEAFF

J gene: TRBJ2-3
clone size: NA
V gene: TRBV7-2
D gene: NA
CDR3 DNA: TGTGCCAGCAGCTTCGTTGGGGGCACAGATACGCAGTATTTT
CDR3 protein: CASSFVGGTDTQYF

J gene: TRBJ2-5
clone size: NA
V gene: TRBV28
D gene: NA
CDR3 DNA: TGTGCCAGCAGCAGGGGGGAGCGAGGGACCCAGTACTTC
CDR3 protein: CASSRGERGTQYF

J gene: TRBJ1-6
clone size: large
V gene: TRBV27
D gene: NA
CDR3 DNA: TGTGCCAGCAGTTTATCTTTAGGGGTGATTTCACCCCTCCACTTT
CDR3 protein: CASSLSLGVISPLHF

J gene: TRBJ2-5
clone size: NA
V gene: TRBV7-2
D gene: TRBD1
CDR3 DNA: TGTGCCAGCAGCCCCGCCCGGGACAGGTTTTGGACCCAGTACTTC
CDR3 protein: CASSPARDRFWTQYF

J gene: TRBJ2-3
clone size: NA
V gene: TRBV6-2/TRBV6-3
D gene: TRBD2
CDR3 DNA: TGTGCCAGCAGTACGGGACTAGCGGGAGGTGCAGATACGCAGTATTTT
CDR3 protein: CASSTGLAGGADTQYF

J gene: TRBJ1-5
clone size: NA
V gene: TRBV20-1
D gene: NA
CDR3 DNA: TGCAGTGCTAGACAGCAGAAAAGCAATCAGCCCCAGCATTTT
CDR3 protein: CSARQQKSNQPQHF

J gene: TRBJ2-7
clone size: once
V gene: TRBV6-1
D gene: NA
CDR3 DNA: TGTGCCAGCAGTGAAGGGGGGGTCTACGAGCAGTACTTC
CDR3 protein: CASSEGGVYEQYF

J gene: TRBJ2-7
clone size: NA
V gene: TRBV20-1
D gene: TRBD1
CDR3 DNA: TGCAGTGCTTCCCGGACAGGGTGGCCCGAGCAGTACTTC
CDR3 protein: CSASRTGWPEQYF

J gene: TRBJ1-1
clone size: once
V gene: TRBV6-2/TRBV6-3
D gene: NA
CDR3 DNA: TGTGCCAGCAGTTACTTGGCCGGGGAAGCTTTCTTT
CDR3 protein: CASSYLAGEAFF

J gene: TRBJ1-5
clone size: NA
V gene: TRBV20-1
D gene: NA
CDR3 DNA: TGCAGTGCTAGACCTAGTGGGCAGCTTAGCAATCAGCCCCAGCATTTT
CDR3 protein: CSARPSGQLSNQPQHF

J gene: TRBJ2-5
clone size: NA
V gene: TRBV6-1
D gene: NA
CDR3 DNA: TGTGCCAGCAGTACCCCGGGCAGGGGTGGAGAGACCCAGTACTTC
CDR3 protein: CASSTPGRGGETQYF

J gene: TRBJ1-2
clone size: NA
V gene: TRBV20-1
D gene: TRBD1
CDR3 DNA: TGCAGTGCTAAAAAGACAGGGGAGGACTATGGCTACACCTTC
CDR3 protein: CSAKKTGEDYGYTF

J gene: TRBJ2-7
clone size: NA
V gene: TRBV7-2
D gene: NA
CDR3 DNA: TGTGCCAGCAGCTTAGTGGCGGGGTCCTCCTACGAGCAGTACTTC
CDR3 protein: CASSLVAGSSYEQYF

J gene: TRBJ1-1
clone size: NA
V gene: TRBV18
D gene: NA
CDR3 DNA: TGTGCCAGCTCACCACCCCCTGCAGGAGGCACTGAAGCTTTCTTT
CDR3 protein: CASSPPPAGGTEAFF

J gene: TRBJ1-5
clone size: NA
V gene: TRBV4-3
D gene: NA
CDR3 DNA: TGCGCCAGCAGCCAAGAAAGCGGTGGTCAGCCCCAGCATTTT
CDR3 protein: CASSQESGGQPQHF

J gene: TRBJ2-3
clone size: NA
V gene: TRBV6-5
D gene: NA
CDR3 DNA: TGTGCCAGCAGTTCGCCCACAGGCACAGATACGCAGTATTTT
CDR3 protein: CASSSPTGTDTQYF

J gene: TRBJ2-1
clone size: large
V gene: TRBV20-1
D gene: NA
CDR3 DNA: TGCAGTGCTCGGACAGATAGCGCACGTGAGCAGTTCTTC
CDR3 protein: CSARTDSAREQFF

J gene: TRBJ1-5
clone size: NA
V gene: TRBV15
D gene: TRBD1
CDR3 DNA: TGTGCCACCAGCACCGGGAGTGGACAGGGTGTATTGCAGCCCCAGCATTTT
CDR3 protein: CATSTGSGQGVLQPQHF

J gene: TRBJ2-7
clone size: NA
V gene: TRBV6-2/TRBV6-3
D gene: TRBD2
CDR3 DNA: TGTGCCAGCACCATCCCACGAGCGGGGGCTTTAGACGAGCAGTACTTC
CDR3 protein: CASTIPRAGALDEQYF

J gene: TRBJ2-7
clone size: NA
V gene: TRBV20-1
D gene: TRBD2
CDR3 DNA: TGCAGTGCTAGGTATAGCGGGAGAATTGACGAGCAGTACTTC
CDR3 protein: CSARYSGRIDEQYF

J gene: TRBJ2-3
clone size: NA
V gene: TRBV11-3
D gene: TRBD2
CDR3 DNA: TGTGCCAGCAGCCCCGACCTTATAGCGGGGGATGGGGATACGCAGTATTTT
CDR3 protein: CASSPDLIAGDGDTQYF

J gene: TRBJ1-6
clone size: NA
V gene: TRBV20-1
D gene: NA
CDR3 DNA: TGCAGTGCTAGAGACTCCCTTCCACCCCTCCACTTT
CDR3 protein: CSARDSLPPLHF

J gene: TRBJ2-3
clone size: large
V gene: TRBV6-2/TRBV6-3
D gene: NA
CDR3 DNA: TGTGCCAGCAGGCCCGGCGTATTGGTTCGCACAGATACGCAGTATTTT
CDR3 protein: CASRPGVLVRTDTQYF

J gene: TRBJ1-1
clone size: NA
V gene: TRBV20-1
D gene: NA
CDR3 DNA: TGCAGTGCTAGTCCCCTGGCGACTGAAGCTTTCTTT
CDR3 protein: CSASPLATEAFF

J gene: TRBJ1-2
clone size: NA
V gene: TRBV4-1
D gene: TRBD1
CDR3 DNA: TGCGCCAGCAGGCGAAGGACAGGGAATGGCTACACCTTC
CDR3 protein: CASRRRTGNGYTF

J gene: TRBJ1-6
clone size: NA
V gene: TRBV28
D gene: NA
CDR3 DNA: TGTGCCAGCAGTTCCACCACCGGGACGCAGAGCTCCTATAATTCACCCCTCCACTTT
CDR3 protein: CASSSTTGTQSSYNSPLHF

J gene: TRBJ2-2
clone size: NA
V gene: TRBV7-3
D gene: TRBD2
CDR3 DNA: TGTGCCAGCACCCCTCCGGGGGGTAGCGGGTCGAACACCGGGGAGCTGTTTTTT
CDR3 protein: CASTPPGGSGSNTGELFF

J gene: TRBJ1-1
clone size: NA
V gene: TRBV7-2
D gene: TRBD1
CDR3 DNA: TGTGCCAGCACCAGGACAGGGGGCAACACTGAAGCTTTCTTT
CDR3 protein: CASTRTGGNTEAFF

J gene: TRBJ2-3
clone size: NA
V gene: TRBV24-1
D gene: TRBD2
CDR3 DNA: TGTGCCACAGGAGGGGACTATAAGGCAGATACGCAGTATTTT
CDR3 protein: CATGGDYKADTQYF

J gene: TRBJ2-7
clone size: medium-sized
V gene: TRBV2
D gene: NA
CDR3 DNA: TGTGCCAGCACATCTGGGACCGAAGCCTACGAGCAGTACTTC
CDR3 protein: CASTSGTEAYEQYF

J gene: TRBJ1-3
clone size: NA
V gene: TRBV7-2
D gene: NA
CDR3 DNA: TGTGCCAGCAGCCTAAGCTGGTCCGGAAACACCATATATTTT
CDR3 protein: CASSLSWSGNTIYF

J gene: TRBJ2-7
clone size: NA
V gene: TRBV20-1
D gene: TRBD2
CDR3 DNA: TGCAGTGCTAGAGATCTGGGGGGGAACTCCTACGAGCAGTACTTC
CDR3 protein: CSARDLGGNSYEQYF

J gene: TRBJ1-1
clone size: NA
V gene: TRBV7-8
D gene: TRBD1
CDR3 DNA: TGTGCCAGCAGCTCGGGACAGGAAGCTTTCTTT
CDR3 protein: CASSSGQEAFF

J gene: TRBJ1-5
clone size: NA
V gene: TRBV6-4
D gene: NA
CDR3 DNA: TGTGCCAGCAGACTAGGGGGGACACGAGTGAACCAGCCCCAGCATTTT
CDR3 protein: CASRLGGTRVNQPQHF

J gene: TRBJ1-2
clone size: NA
V gene: TRBV7-2
D gene: TRBD1
CDR3 DNA: TGTGCCAGCAGCTTCAGGGGGACGGCCTACACCTTC
CDR3 protein: CASSFRGTAYTF

J gene: TRBJ2-5
clone size: NA
V gene: TRBV28
D gene: NA
CDR3 DNA: NA
CDR3 protein: CASSTSGSGSKETQYF

J gene: TRBJ2-1
clone size: NA
V gene: TRBV6-2/TRBV6-3
D gene: TRBD2
CDR3 DNA: TGTGCCAGCACCCGGGCTAGCGGGAGTAATAATGAGCAGTTCTTC
CDR3 protein: CASTRASGSNNEQFF

J gene: TRBJ1-5
clone size: medium-sized
V gene: TRBV6-1
D gene: TRBD1
CDR3 DNA: TGTGCCAGCAGTGAAATTGGACAGGGCCTGTATAGCAATCAGCCCCAGCATTTT
CDR3 protein: CASSEIGQGLYSNQPQHF

J gene: TRBJ1-1
clone size: NA
V gene: TRBV20-1
D gene: NA
CDR3 DNA: TGCAGTGCTAGGTATGCGGGGGGAGCTTTCTTT
CDR3 protein: CSARYAGGAFF

J gene: TRBJ1-1
clone size: NA
V gene: TRBV6-5
D gene: TRBD1
CDR3 DNA: TGTGCCAGCAGTTACAAGCCTAAGGGGAGACAGGGGAGGGGGACTGAAGCTTTCTTT
CDR3 protein: CASSYKPKGRQGRGTEAFF

J gene: TRBJ1-6
clone size: NA
V gene: TRBV7-2
D gene: TRBD1
CDR3 DNA: TGTGCCAGCACCCCGGACAGGATAGGTTCACCCCTCCACTTT
CDR3 protein: CASTPDRIGSPLHF

J gene: TRBJ2-5
clone size: NA
V gene: TRBV7-3
D gene: TRBD1
CDR3 DNA: TGTGCCAGCAGCTTGACAGGGGTCAGGCAAGAGACCCAGTACTTC
CDR3 protein: CASSLTGVRQETQYF

J gene: TRBJ1-6
clone size: large
V gene: TRBV7-3
D gene: NA
CDR3 DNA: TGTGCCAGCAGCGCGTCCGCGACCAATAATTCACCCCTCCACTTT
CDR3 protein: CASSASATNNSPLHF

J gene: TRBJ2-1
clone size: medium-sized
V gene: TRBV24-1
D gene: TRBD2
CDR3 DNA: TGTGCCACCAGTGATCCGAGCGGGAGAGATTACAATGAGCAGTTCTTC
CDR3 protein: CATSDPSGRDYNEQFF

J gene: TRBJ1-2
clone size: few
V gene: TRBV28
D gene: NA
CDR3 DNA: TGTGCCAGCAGTTTAGGCGTCACCCTAAGTCGCTACACCTTC
CDR3 protein: CASSLGVTLSRYTF

J gene: TRBJ2-7
clone size: NA
V gene: TRBV20-1
D gene: NA
CDR3 DNA: TGCAGTGCTAGAGATCAGGGCTACGAGCAGTACTTC
CDR3 protein: CSARDQGYEQYF

J gene: TRBJ2-5
clone size: medium-sized
V gene: TRBV28
D gene: TRBD2
CDR3 DNA: TGTGCCAGCGTTGGGACTAGCGGGAGCCGGGAGACCCAGTACTTC
CDR3 protein: CASVGTSGSRETQYF

J gene: TRBJ2-7
clone size: NA
V gene: TRBV6-1
D gene: TRBD1
CDR3 DNA: TGTGCCAGCAGCTTCCTGGCCAGGACAGGGGCCTACGAGCAGTACTTC
CDR3 protein: CASSFLARTGAYEQYF